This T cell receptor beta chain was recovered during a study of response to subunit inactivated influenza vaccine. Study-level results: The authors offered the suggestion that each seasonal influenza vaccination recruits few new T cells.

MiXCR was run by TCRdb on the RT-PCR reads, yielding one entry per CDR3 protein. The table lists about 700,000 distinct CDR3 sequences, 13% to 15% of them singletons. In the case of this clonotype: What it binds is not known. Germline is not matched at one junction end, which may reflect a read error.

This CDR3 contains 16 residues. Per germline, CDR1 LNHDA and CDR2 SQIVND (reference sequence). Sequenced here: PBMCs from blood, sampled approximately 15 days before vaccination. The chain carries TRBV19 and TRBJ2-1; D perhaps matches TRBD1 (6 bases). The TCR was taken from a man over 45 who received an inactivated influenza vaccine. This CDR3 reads CASSIGWRARGDEQFF. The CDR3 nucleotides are TGTGCCAGTAGCATAGGCTGGCGGGCCAGGGGCGATGAGCAGTTCTTC.